The following is a T cell receptor beta chain sequence with its context. A read error may be the cause here, since a much bigger clone is one base away. The germline CDR1 and CDR2 sequences are SNHLY and FYNNEI. The CDR3 has 14 amino acids. V was pared by 0 bases and J by 4 bases, with 7 bases between. The sample comes from a study of immune heterogeneity within non-small cell lung tumors. A first 10-cycle multiplex round used 32 V-gene and 13 J-gene primers on TCR beta CDR3. TCRdb re-called the multiplex PCR reads through MiXCR, storing one row per CDR3 protein. The sample has about 23,000 distinct CDR3 sequences; 25% to 30% are singletons. Template came from bulk tumor genomic DNA, at around 630 ng per sample. Several spatially distant biopsies were obtained per primary tumor intraoperatively. Newly diagnosed with untreated non-small cell lung cancer, the patients underwent curative surgery.

The source material was lung tumor tissue. V usage is TRBV2 and J usage is TRBJ1-5, with D uncertain. This TCR derives from a man aged 40-50 years with non-small cell lung cancer. The CDR3, as DNA: TGTGCCAGCAGTGAAGCGGTGGGGAATCAGCCCCAGCATTTT. It encodes CASSEAVGNQPQHF.